A single sample gave rise to the 23 T cell receptor beta chains below, sequenced in a study of T cell repertoires in cytomegalovirus infection (dated by TCRdb to about 2019). The treatment or condition label for this specimen denotes: in vitro stimulation with specific CMV peptide epitopes to enrich CMV-specific T cells. Sequencing instrument: Illumina HiSeq 1500. TCRdb redid the processing of the public reads, applying fastp at Q25 and MiXCR, and retained in-frame beta chains. Every distinct CDR3 protein forms one entry, paired with its most common genes and DNA. The table for this sample lists 300,000 to 400,000 distinct CDR3 sequences; approximately 32% of them were counted only once. The ten largest account for around 20% of the sample. The antigens for these receptors are not known. The input for sequencing was cultured PBMCs, taken from culture after CMV antigen stimulation. The receptors shown here come from a human donor in good health (CMV status not recorded). Some clones in this sample may be carry-over from other donors' samples.

The chain links TRBV5-1 to TRBJ1-5; D unresolved. The CDR3 covers 15 residues. The germline V gene has CDR1 SGHRS and CDR2 YFSETQ. The V end lost 4 bases, the J end lost 2 bases, and 13 bases lay between the germline ends. CDR3 sequence (DNA): TGCGCCAGCAGCGTGGGCACCCAAGGCAATCAGCCCCAGCATTTT. Encoded protein: CASSVGTQGNQPQHF. Supplemented by reference TRBV5-1 and TRBJ1-5, the full variable domain reads KAGVTQTPRYLIKTRGQQVTLSCSPISGHRSVSWYQQTPGQGLQFLFEYFSETQRNKGNFPGRFSGRQFSNSRSEMNVSTLELGDSALYLCASSVGTQGNQPQHFGDGTRLSIL.

This chain links TRBV28 with TRBJ2-1, with unresolved D. This CDR3 contains 14 residues. Germline V gene data show CDR1 as MDHEN and CDR2 as SYDVKM. V shed 7 bases and J shed 0 bases, with 10 bases lying between them. For the CDR3, the DNA is TGTGCCAGCATTAAACAGTACTCCTACAATGAGCAGTTCTTC. As protein: CASIKQYSYNEQFF. The variable domain in full, completed from reference TRBV28 and TRBJ2-1, reads DVKVTQSSRYLVKRTGEKVFLECVQDMDHENMFWYRQDPGLGLRLIYFSYDVKMKEKGDIPEGYSVSREKKERFSLILESASTNQTSMYLCASIKQYSYNEQFFGPGTRLTVL.

CDR3 DNA sequence: TGTGCCAGCAGTCCAGCTAGTGAAACGACCCAGTACTTC. Its protein is CASSPASETTQYF. The chain has TRBV3-1 and TRBJ2-5, with D uncertain. CDR3 length equals 13 residues. Germline CDR1 LGHDT, CDR2 YNNKEL (reference sequence). Trimming stripped 6 bases from V and 7 bases from J, with 15 bases between.

V and J are TRBV6-1 and TRBJ1-5; tentative D call: TRBD1 (6 bases). CDR1 MNHNS and CDR2 SASEGT come from the germline V gene. The CDR3 consists of 16 residues. V was shortened by 3 bases and J by 2 bases, with 14 bases between the two germline ends. The chain's CDR3 is CASSERRGAGNQPQHF. The CDR3 DNA follows: TGTGCCAGCAGTGAGAGGCGGGGGGCAGGCAATCAGCCCCAGCATTTT.

V gene TRBV6-6 combines with J gene TRBJ1-2; 9 nucleotides line up with TRBD1. Germline-derived CDR1 and CDR2 are MNHNY and SVGAGI (reference sequence). The V and J ends lost 10 bases and 4 bases, in that order; junction bases with no gene match: 7. CDR3 length equals 13 residues. The CDR3 sequence is CATGDRVIYGYTF. The CDR3 bases are TGTGCCACGGGGGACAGGGTGATCTATGGCTACACCTTC.

A few counts support this clonotype. The genes are TRBV20-1 and TRBJ1-1; D might be TRBD1 (6 bases). Between the trimmed V and J ends, which lost 7 bases and 7 bases, there was a span of 16 bases. The CDR3 extends over 12 amino acids. The germline CDR1 and CDR2 sequences are DFQATT and SNEGSKA (reference sequence). CDR3 region: CSVRGEVDEAFF. CDR3 in DNA: TGCAGTGTGAGGGGGGAGGTGGATGAAGCTTTCTTT.

J is TRBJ2-1 and V is TRBV12-3 or TRBV12-4; 7 bases are shared with TRBD2. Trimming took 6 bases from V and 0 from J; bases not matched to a gene: 8. The CDR3 spans 16 residues. CDR3: CASRRLGGSSYNEQFF. Here the CDR3 DNA reads TGTGCCAGCAGACGCCTGGGGGGGAGCTCCTACAATGAGCAGTTCTTC.

Concerning this clonotype: A read error may account for a junction end that differs from germline. V and J are TRBV25-1 and TRBJ1-1, with TRBD1 as a possible D gene (5 bases). CDR1 and CDR2 from the germline V gene are MGHDK and SYGVNS. This CDR3 comprises 15 residues. CDR3 in amino acids: CAGSVLQVMNTEAFF. The CDR3 coding sequence is TGTGCCGGCAGTGTATTACAGGTCATGAACACTGAAGCTTTCTTT.

The gene calls are TRBV28 and TRBJ1-1; D gene uncertain. The CDR3 totals 11 residues. From germline, CDR1 is MDHEN and CDR2 SYDVKM. V was pared by 8 bases and J by 10 bases, with 14 bases between. Here the CDR3 reads CASHSGFGAFF. CDR3 DNA sequence: TGTGCCAGCCACTCCGGATTTGGAGCTTTCTTT. The full variable domain, its missing parts supplied by reference TRBV28 and TRBJ1-1, is DVKVTQSSRYLVKRTGEKVFLECVQDMDHENMFWYRQDPGLGLRLIYFSYDVKMKEKGDIPEGYSVSREKKERFSLILESASTNQTSMYLCASHSGFGAFFGQGTRLTVV.

This clonotype turned up a few times. The chain employs TRBV12-3 or TRBV12-4 and TRBJ2-3, with 10 bases identical to TRBD2. CDR3 length: 17 residues. V was clipped by 3 bases and J by 4 bases; unmatched bases: 10. CDR3 sequence: CASSFLAGGLNPDTQYF. The CDR3 nucleotides are TGTGCCAGCAGTTTCTTAGCGGGAGGACTTAACCCAGATACGCAGTATTTT.

This clonotype appeared a few times. The chain combines TRBV27 with TRBJ2-7; D is possibly TRBD2 (6 bases). CDR1 and CDR2 (germline): MNHEY, SMNVEV (reference sequence). V was clipped by 3 bases and J by 0 bases, with 9 bases between them. The CDR3 runs to 14 residues. CDR3 loop: CASSFSGLSYEQYF. As DNA, the CDR3 is TGTGCCAGCAGTTTTAGCGGCCTCTCCTACGAGCAGTACTTC.

This clonotype was counted only a few times. This chain links TRBV6-5 with TRBJ2-5; D remains unclear. The V and J ends lost 0 bases and 2 bases respectively, with 7 bases between them. Germline values: CDR1 MNHEY, CDR2 SVGAGI. There are 14 residues in the CDR3. The CDR3 coding sequence is TGTGCCAGCAGTTACTCCGACTTACAAGAGACCCAGTACTTC. It is translated as CASSYSDLQETQYF.

The V gene is TRBV15, the J gene TRBJ1-3; no reliable D call. The CDR3 loop spans 16 amino acids. Germline loops: CDR1 LNHNV, CDR2 YYDKDF (reference sequence). Between the trimmed V and J ends, which lost 0 bases and 4 bases, there was a span of 13 bases. The CDR3 spells CATSRDPRVIGNTIYF. DNA for the CDR3: TGTGCCACCAGCAGAGATCCAAGGGTAATCGGAAACACCATATATTTT.

This clonotype occurred once. A much larger clone differs from this one at a single base, so this may be a read error. The J gene is TRBJ1-1, the V gene TRBV7-6; D gene ambiguous. Trimming shortened V by 5 bases and J by 1 base, and 14 bases separated the two germline ends. The CDR3 sequence is 15 residues long. From germline, CDR1 is SGHVS and CDR2 FNYEAQ. CDR3 amino acids: CASSPRFTRNTEAFF. DNA for the CDR3: TGTGCCAGCAGCCCAAGATTCACCAGGAACACTGAAGCTTTCTTT.

This clonotype was detected ten times or more. The CDR3 DNA sequence: TGTGCCAGCAGCTTAGAGCGCGGTCAGTACGAGCAGTACTTC. This encodes CASSLERGQYEQYF. The V gene is TRBV7-2, the J gene TRBJ2-7; D gene unclear. Germline V CDR1 and CDR2: SGHTA, FQGNSA. V dropped 1 base and J dropped 4 bases, with 11 bases sitting between them. The CDR3 contains 14 residues.

The sample holds many counts of this clonotype. The DNA for the CDR3 is TGTGCCAGCAGCCTCGGTTGGGACAGGGGGCCGGAGACCCAGTACTTC. Its translation is CASSLGWDRGPETQYF. The chain combines TRBV7-2 with TRBJ2-5; 12 bases are a match to TRBD1. The CDR3 sequence is 16 residues long. Germline trimming cut 5 bases from V and 5 bases from J; bases unmatched to any gene: 9. The germline V gene encodes CDR1 SGHTA and CDR2 FQGNSA.

V gene TRBV7-9 combines with J gene TRBJ2-1, with D maybe TRBD2 (5 bases). V dropped 7 bases and J dropped 2 bases, with 15 bases sitting between them. Germline CDR1 is SEHNR and CDR2 is FQNEAQ (reference sequence). The CDR3 covers 15 residues. This chain's CDR3 is CASTPTGTTYNEQFF. CDR3 nucleotides: TGTGCCAGCACCCCAACGGGAACTACCTACAATGAGCAGTTCTTC.

V and J are TRBV12-3 or TRBV12-4 and TRBJ1-3, with TRBD1 as a possible D gene (5 bases). CDR3 length: 14 residues. Trimming took 5 bases from V and 4 from J, leaving 12 bases between them. DNA for the CDR3: TGTGCCAGCAGTATCAGGGCAGGAGGAAACACCATATATTTT. This translates into CASSIRAGGNTIYF.

The rearrangement uses TRBV6-1 and TRBJ1-1; a weak D match, TRBD1 (6 bases). With 6 bases removed from V and 6 bases from J, the gap between germline ends came to 20 bases. This CDR3 comprises 15 residues. Per germline, CDR1 MNHNS and CDR2 SASEGT. The CDR3: CASRTTGGGTAEAFF. The CDR3 nucleotides read TGTGCCAGCAGGACGACAGGAGGGGGGACGGCTGAAGCTTTCTTT.

This clonotype was seen a few times. The chain uses TRBV7-3 and TRBJ2-1; 9 bases agree with TRBD1. In germline, CDR1 is SGHTA, CDR2 FQGTGA. Trimming took 1 base from V and 1 from J; bases not matched to a gene: 2. The CDR3 length is 16 residues. This CDR3 reads CASSLKGTGSYNEQFF. CDR3 DNA: TGTGCCAGCAGCTTAAAAGGGACAGGGTCCTACAATGAGCAGTTCTTC.

This clonotype was picked up a small number of times. The V gene is TRBV5-8, the J gene TRBJ1-6, with TRBD1 matching 8 bases. V lost 1 base and J lost 6; bases outside the gene matches: 9. Germline V gene data show CDR1 as SGHTS and CDR2 as YDEGEE. The CDR3 loop spans 17 amino acids. For the CDR3, the DNA is TGTGCCAGCAGCTTGTCTCAGGGGGCGGTTTCTAATTCACCCCTCCACTTT. It codes for CASSLSQGAVSNSPLHF.

The genes are TRBV6-2 or TRBV6-3 and TRBJ2-1; a weak D match, TRBD2 (6 bases). The CDR3 is made up of 17 amino acids. Trimming shortened V by 5 bases and J by 0 bases, and 17 bases separated the two germline ends. The germline gives CDR1 MNHEY, CDR2 SVGEGT. CDR3 amino acids: CASSKRARGDSYNEQFF. In DNA form, the CDR3 reads TGTGCCAGCAGTAAGCGGGCTCGGGGAGACTCCTACAATGAGCAGTTCTTC.

V and J are TRBV12-3 or TRBV12-4 and TRBJ1-5; tentative D call: TRBD1 (5 bases). The CDR3 runs 14 residues. Trimming removed 3 bases from V and 6 bases from J, with 12 bases in between. Written as DNA, the CDR3 is TGTGCCAGCAGTTTCCAGGGAAAAGGTCAGCCCCAGCATTTT. Encoded protein: CASSFQGKGQPQHF.